This T cell receptor (beta chain) emerged from a study of Graves' ophthalmopathy and Graves' hyperthyroidism. The study, taken as a whole, reports: In predicting ophthalmopathy progression, the model reached about 71% sensitivity and under 85% specificity.

The sample holds many counts of this clonotype. Its target is unknown. Transcripts of RNA were the source for amplifying TCR beta CDR3 regions. The first-round RT-PCR employed HTBI primers together with the Qiagen OneStep RT-PCR kit. A multiplex PCR was then performed as the second round. Using its own MiXCR run on the multiplex PCR reads, TCRdb lists one record per CDR3 protein. This sample carries hundreds of thousands of distinct CDR3 sequences, approximately 15% of them seen once, and the ten largest clones take 5.5% to 7%. The sequenced material came from peripheral blood. This clonotype originated in a woman younger than 30 with stable Graves' hyperthyroidism.

CDR3 in amino acids: CASIRQGGYQETQYF. In nucleotides, the CDR3 is TGTGCCAGCATCCGACAGGGGGGTTATCAAGAGACCCAGTACTTC. The chain uses TRBV2 and TRBJ2-5; 9 bases agree with TRBD1. CDR1 and CDR2 from the germline V gene are SNHLY and FYNNEI. V was pared by 7 bases and J by 2 bases, with 8 bases of the junction left unmatched. The CDR3 runs 15 residues.